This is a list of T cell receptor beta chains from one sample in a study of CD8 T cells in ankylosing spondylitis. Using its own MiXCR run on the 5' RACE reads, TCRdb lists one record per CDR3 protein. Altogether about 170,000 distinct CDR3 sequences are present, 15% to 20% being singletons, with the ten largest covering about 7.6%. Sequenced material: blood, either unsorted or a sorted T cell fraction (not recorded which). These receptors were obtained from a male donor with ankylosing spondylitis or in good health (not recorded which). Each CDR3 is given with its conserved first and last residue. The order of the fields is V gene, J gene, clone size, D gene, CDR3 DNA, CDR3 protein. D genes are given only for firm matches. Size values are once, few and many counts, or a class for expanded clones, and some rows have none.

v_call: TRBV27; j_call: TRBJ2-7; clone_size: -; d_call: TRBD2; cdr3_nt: TGTGCCAGCAGTTTATCGTACCTAGCGGAATGCTACGAGCAGTACTTC; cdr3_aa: CASSLSYLAECYEQYF
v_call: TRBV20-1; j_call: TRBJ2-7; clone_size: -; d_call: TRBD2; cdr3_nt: TGCAGTGCTAGAGGTCCTAGCGGGAGGGCCGTTTACGAGCAGTACTTC; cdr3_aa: CSARGPSGRAVYEQYF
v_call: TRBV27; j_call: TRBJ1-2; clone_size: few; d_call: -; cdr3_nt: TGTGCCAGCAGTTTCCGGGACGGACGAAGCTACACCTTC; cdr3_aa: CASSFRDGRSYTF
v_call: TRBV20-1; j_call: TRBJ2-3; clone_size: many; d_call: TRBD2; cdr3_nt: TGCAGTGCTAGAGACCAGCGGGAGGCCAGACCGGATACGCAGTATTTT; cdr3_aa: CSARDQREARPDTQYF
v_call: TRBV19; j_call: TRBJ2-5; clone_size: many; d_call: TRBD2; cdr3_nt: TGTGCCAGTAGTCCGGGGGGTTCAGAGACCCAGTACTTC; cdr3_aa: CASSPGGSETQYF
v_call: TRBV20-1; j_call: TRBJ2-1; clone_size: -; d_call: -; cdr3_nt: TGCAGTGCTAGGCCCTTCCCCGGTAGTCTTTATGAGCAGTTCTTC; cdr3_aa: CSARPFPGSLYEQFF
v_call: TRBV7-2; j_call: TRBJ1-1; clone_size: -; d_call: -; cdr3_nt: TGTGCCAGCAGCGACAGATTCGCTGAAGCTTTCTTT; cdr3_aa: CASSDRFAEAFF
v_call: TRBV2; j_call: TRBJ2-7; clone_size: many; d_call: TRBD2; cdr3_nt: TGTGCCAGCAGTGACCTACTAGCGGGAGACCCCTACGAGCAGTACTTC; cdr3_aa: CASSDLLAGDPYEQYF
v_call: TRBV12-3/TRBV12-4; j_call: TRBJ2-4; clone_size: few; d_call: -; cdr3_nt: TGTGCCAGCAGTCCCCGACAGCCCAACATTCAGTACTTC; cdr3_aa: CASSPRQPNIQYF
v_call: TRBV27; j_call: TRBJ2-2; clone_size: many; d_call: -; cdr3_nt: TGTGCCAGCAGTTTATGGCTCGAAACTCTCAACACCGGGGAGCTGTTTTTT; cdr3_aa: CASSLWLETLNTGELFF
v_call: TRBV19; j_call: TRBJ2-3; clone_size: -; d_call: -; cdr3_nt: TGTGCCAGTAGTAGGGACTTTTCAGATACGCAGTATTTT; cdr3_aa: CASSRDFSDTQYF
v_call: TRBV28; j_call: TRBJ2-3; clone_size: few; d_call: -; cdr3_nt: TGTGCCAGCAGGCCGCCCCGGGGGAAAGAGATCACAGATACGCAGTATTTT; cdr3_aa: CASRPPRGKEITDTQYF
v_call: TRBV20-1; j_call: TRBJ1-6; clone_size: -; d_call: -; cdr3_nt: TGCAGTGCTAAGGAGGCTTTTAATTCACCCCTCCACTTT; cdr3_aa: CSAKEAFNSPLHF
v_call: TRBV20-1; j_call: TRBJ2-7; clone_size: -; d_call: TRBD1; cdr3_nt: TGCAGTGCTAGGACAGGGCTCGACGAGCAGTACTTC; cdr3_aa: CSARTGLDEQYF
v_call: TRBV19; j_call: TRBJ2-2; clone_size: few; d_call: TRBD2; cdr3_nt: TGTGCCAGTAGATGGGTACTAGCGGGAGGGACGAACACCGGGGAGCTGTTTTTT; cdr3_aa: CASRWVLAGGTNTGELFF
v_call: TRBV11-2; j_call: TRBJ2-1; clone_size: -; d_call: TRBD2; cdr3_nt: TGTGCCAGCAGCTCTAGCGGGAGTAGCAATGAGCAGTTCTTC; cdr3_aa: CASSSSGSSNEQFF
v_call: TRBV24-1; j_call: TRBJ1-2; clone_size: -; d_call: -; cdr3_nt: TGTGCCACCAGTGAATTCTCTCGGGGATCCTATGGCTACACCTTC; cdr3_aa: CATSEFSRGSYGYTF
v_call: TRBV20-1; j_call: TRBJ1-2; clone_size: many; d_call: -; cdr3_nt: TGCAGTGCCGGGTTGACCTATGGCTACACCTTC; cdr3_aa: CSAGLTYGYTF
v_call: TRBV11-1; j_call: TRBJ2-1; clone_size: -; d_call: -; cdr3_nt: TGTGCCAGCAGCCTCATTCTGGGTGAGCAGTTCTTC; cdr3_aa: CASSLILGEQFF
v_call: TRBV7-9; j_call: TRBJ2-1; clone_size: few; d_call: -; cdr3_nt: TGTGCCAGCAGCTCCCCCGGCGGGAAACCTGAGCAGTTCTTC; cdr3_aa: CASSSPGGKPEQFF
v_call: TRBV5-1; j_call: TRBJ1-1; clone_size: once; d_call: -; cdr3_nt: TGCGCCAGCAGGGGCCAGGGGACGAACACTGAAGCTTTCTTT; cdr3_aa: CASRGQGTNTEAFF
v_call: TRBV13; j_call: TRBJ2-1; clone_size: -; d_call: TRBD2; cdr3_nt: TGTCCCAGCAATTATTCTTCCGCTCACACTAGCGGGAGGAACAATGAGCAGTTCTTC; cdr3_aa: CPSNYSSAHTSGRNNEQFF
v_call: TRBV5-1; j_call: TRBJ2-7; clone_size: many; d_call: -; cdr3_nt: TGCGCCAGCAGCTTGGGGCAGGGGACTTCCTTGGAGCAGTACTTC; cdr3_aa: CASSLGQGTSLEQYF
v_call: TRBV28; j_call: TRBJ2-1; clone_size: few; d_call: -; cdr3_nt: TGTGCCAGCAGTTTAACTGGAAGTAGGGAAAACAATGAGCAGTTCTTC; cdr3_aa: CASSLTGSRENNEQFF
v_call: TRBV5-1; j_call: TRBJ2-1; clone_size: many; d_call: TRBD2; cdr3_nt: TGCGCCAGCAGATCGCCAGGACTAGAAGATGAGCAGTTCTTC; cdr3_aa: CASRSPGLEDEQFF